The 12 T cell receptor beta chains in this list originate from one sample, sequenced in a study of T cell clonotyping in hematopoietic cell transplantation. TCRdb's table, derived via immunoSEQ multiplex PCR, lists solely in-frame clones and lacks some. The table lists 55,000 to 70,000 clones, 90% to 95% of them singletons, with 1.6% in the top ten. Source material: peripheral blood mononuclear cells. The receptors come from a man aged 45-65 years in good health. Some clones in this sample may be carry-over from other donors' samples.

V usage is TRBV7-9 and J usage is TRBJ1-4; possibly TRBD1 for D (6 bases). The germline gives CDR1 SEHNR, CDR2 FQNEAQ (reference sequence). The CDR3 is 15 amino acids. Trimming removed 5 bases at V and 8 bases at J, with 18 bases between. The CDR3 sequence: CASSQGGAPMEKLFF. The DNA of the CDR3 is TGTGCCAGCAGCCAAGGGGGGGCGCCGATGGAAAAACTGTTTTTT.

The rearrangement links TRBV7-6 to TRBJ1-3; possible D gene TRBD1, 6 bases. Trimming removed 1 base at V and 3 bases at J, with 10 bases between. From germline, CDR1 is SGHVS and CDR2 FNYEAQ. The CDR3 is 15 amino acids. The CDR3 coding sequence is TGTGCCAGCAGCTTAGGCGGGACAAGTGGAAACACCATATATTTT. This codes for CASSLGGTSGNTIYF.

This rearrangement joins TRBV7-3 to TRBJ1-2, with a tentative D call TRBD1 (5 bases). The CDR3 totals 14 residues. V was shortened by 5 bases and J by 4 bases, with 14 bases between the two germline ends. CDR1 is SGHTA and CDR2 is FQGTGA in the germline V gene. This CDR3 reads CASSLGGGGYGYTF. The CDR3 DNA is TGTGCCAGCAGCCTAGGCGGGGGGGGCTATGGCTACACCTTC. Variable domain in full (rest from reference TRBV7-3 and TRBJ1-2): GAGVSQTPSNKVTEKGKYVELRCDPISGHTALYWYRQSLGQGPEFLIYFQGTGAADDSGLPNDRFFAVRPEGSVSTLKIQRTERGDSAVYLCASSLGGGGYGYTFGSGTRLTVV.

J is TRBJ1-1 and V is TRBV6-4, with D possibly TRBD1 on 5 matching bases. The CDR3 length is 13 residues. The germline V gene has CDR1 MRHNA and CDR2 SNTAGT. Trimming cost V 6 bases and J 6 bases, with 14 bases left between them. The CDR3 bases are TGTGCCAGCAGAAAAAATCAGGGCTCTGAAGCTTTCTTT. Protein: CASRKNQGSEAFF.

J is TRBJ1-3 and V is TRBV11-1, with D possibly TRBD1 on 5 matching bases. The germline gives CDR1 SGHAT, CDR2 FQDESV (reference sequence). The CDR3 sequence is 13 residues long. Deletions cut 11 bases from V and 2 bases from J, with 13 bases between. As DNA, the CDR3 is TGTGCCTGCCCCCAGGGAGCTGGAAACACCATATATTTT. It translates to CACPQGAGNTIYF.

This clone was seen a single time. The CDR3, as DNA: TGTGCCAGCGGGAGAAGGGGGGACAATGAAAAACTGTTTTTT. The encoded protein is CASGRRGDNEKLFF. The V gene is TRBV25-1, the J gene TRBJ1-4; D might be TRBD1 (6 bases). From germline, CDR1 is MGHDK and CDR2 SYGVNS. V was clipped by 8 bases and J by 5 bases, with 15 bases between them. This CDR3 is built from 14 residues. The complete variable domain, with remaining parts taken from reference TRBV25-1 and TRBJ1-4, reads EADIYQTPRYLVIGTGKKITLECSQTMGHDKMYWYQQDPGMELHLIHYSYGVNSTEKGDLSSESTVSRIRTEHFPLTLESARPSHTSQYLCASGRRGDNEKLFFGSGTQLSVL.

CDR3 sequence (DNA): TGCGCCAGCAGCCAAGAACCGGGGACAGGGGGCGCCTCCGACGGCTACACCTTC. This encodes CASSQEPGTGGASDGYTF. The rearrangement links TRBV4-1 to TRBJ1-2, with TRBD1 matching over 12 bases. Unmatched junction bases numbered 13, after V lost 0 bases and J lost 8 bases. The CDR3 contains 18 residues. CDR1 and CDR2 (germline): MGHRA, YSYEKL.

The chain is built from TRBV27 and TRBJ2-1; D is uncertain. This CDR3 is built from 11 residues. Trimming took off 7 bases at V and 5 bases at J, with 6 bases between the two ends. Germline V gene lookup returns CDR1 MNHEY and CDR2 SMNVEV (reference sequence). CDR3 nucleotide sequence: TGTGCCAGCAAAATGAACAATGAGCAGTTCTTC. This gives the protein CASKMNNEQFF.

CDR3 region: CASSPRASGVVLFF. In DNA, the CDR3 is TGTGCCAGCAGTCCAAGAGCTAGCGGGGTGGTGCTGTTTTTT. The rearrangement joins TRBV28 to TRBJ2-2; 9 bases are a match to TRBD2. The CDR3 has 14 residues. In germline, CDR1 is MDHEN, CDR2 SYDVKM. V lost 5 bases, J lost 13 bases, and 11 bases stayed unmatched.

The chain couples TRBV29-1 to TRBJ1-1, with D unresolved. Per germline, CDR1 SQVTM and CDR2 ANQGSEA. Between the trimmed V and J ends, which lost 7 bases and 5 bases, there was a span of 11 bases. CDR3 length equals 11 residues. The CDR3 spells CSGTVKTEAFF. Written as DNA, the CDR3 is TGCAGCGGTACAGTAAAGACTGAAGCTTTCTTT.

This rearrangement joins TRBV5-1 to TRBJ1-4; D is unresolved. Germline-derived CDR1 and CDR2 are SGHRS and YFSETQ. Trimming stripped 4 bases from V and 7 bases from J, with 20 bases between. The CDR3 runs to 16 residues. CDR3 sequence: CASSLTPPGAGEKLFF. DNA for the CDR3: TGCGCCAGCAGCCTAACGCCCCCGGGTGCGGGTGAAAAACTGTTTTTT.

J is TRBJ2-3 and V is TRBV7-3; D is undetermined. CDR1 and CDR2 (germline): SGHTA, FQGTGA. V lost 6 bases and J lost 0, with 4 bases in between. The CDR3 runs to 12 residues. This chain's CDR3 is CASRGSTDTQYF. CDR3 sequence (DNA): TGTGCCAGCAGGGGAAGCACAGATACGCAGTATTTT.